This T cell receptor beta chain was sequenced in a study of blood T cell repertoires in COVID-19. Overall study: Both acute and convalescent COVID-19 samples were obtained from the United States, Italy and Spain. The cDNA or gDNA used as material had been derived from T cells, B-cell-depleted T cells, or PBMCs.

This clone was counted a few times. The germline V and J ends were trimmed by 2 bases and 4 bases, with 15 bases remaining between them. Germline V CDR1 and CDR2: SGHNT, YYREEE (reference sequence). The CDR3 loop spans 15 amino acids. Under the authors' procedure: Amplified reference gene primers provided the basis for estimating nucleated cell counts. Profiling relied on immunoSEQ multiplex PCR, and the TCRdb table lists in-frame clones only, not all of them. The D gene and trimming were derived from the DNA, and the V and J assignments and clone size from that table. Among about 140,000 clones listed, 70% to 90% were seen once.

Sequencing was performed on peripheral blood. The V call is TRBV5-4, the J call TRBJ1-1, with D tentatively TRBD1 (6 bases). This clonotype was sampled from a human donor in a cohort sampled during active COVID-19. CDR3 coding DNA: TGTGCCAGCAGCTTTCCCAGGGGAAGCGGCACTGAAGCTTTCTTT. It codes for CASSFPRGSGTEAFF.